One and the same sample provided the 29 T cell receptor beta chains below, sequenced in a study of T-cell reconstitution after alpha-beta-depleted transplantation in children. For TCRbeta, the library was prepared with unique molecular identifiers. TCRdb reprocessed the PCR reads via MiXCR and lists one record per CDR3 protein. Of more than 550,000 distinct CDR3 sequences listed, roughly a tenth are singletons. The sequenced sample was PBMCs from the stem cell graft donor, obtained from the stem cell graft. Receptors originate from a human donor who donated a stem cell graft to a child with acute myeloid leukemia.

The V gene is TRBV29-1, the J gene TRBJ1-4; D uncertain. This CDR3 comprises 12 residues. Trimming took 5 bases from V and 6 from J, leaving 10 bases between them. The germline V gene encodes CDR1 SQVTM and CDR2 ANQGSEA. This CDR3 reads CSVIGLHEKLFF. CDR3 in DNA: TGCAGCGTTATAGGACTCCATGAAAAACTGTTTTTT.

The table lists this clonotype with many counts. The genes are TRBV12-3 or TRBV12-4 and TRBJ2-7, with D tentatively TRBD2 (5 bases). CDR3 length: 14 residues. Trimming cost V 2 bases and J 3 bases, with 11 bases left between them. The CDR3 spells CASSLSGGGYEQYF. In DNA, the CDR3 is TGTGCCAGCAGTTTAAGCGGAGGCGGCTACGAGCAGTACTTC.

This clonotype has a handful of counts. The rearrangement joins TRBV4-3 to TRBJ1-5, with D possibly matching TRBD1 (6 bases). This CDR3 is built from 14 residues. Trimming took 1 base from V and 5 from J, leaving 9 bases between them. Germline V gene sequence: CDR1 LGHNA, CDR2 YSLEER. CDR3 sequence reads: CASSQGKGDQPQHF. CDR3 bases: TGCGCCAGCAGCCAAGGGAAGGGGGATCAGCCCCAGCATTTT.

The J gene is TRBJ2-1, the V gene TRBV20-1; 10 nucleotides agree with TRBD2. Germline loops: CDR1 DFQATT, CDR2 SNEGSKA (reference sequence). After removal of 1 base from V and 9 bases from J, the junction contained 15 bases not matched to a gene. CDR3 length: 17 residues. The CDR3 nucleotides read TGCAGTGCTAGAGTGCGTGAGCGGGAGGGCCCCTTGGGTGAGCAGTTCTTC. Amino acid sequence: CSARVREREGPLGEQFF.

In its sample, this clonotype was seen many times. The V call is TRBV15, the J call TRBJ2-5, with D possibly TRBD2 on 5 matching bases. The germline V and J ends were trimmed by 3 bases and 5 bases, with 13 bases remaining between them. The CDR3 totals 14 residues. CDR1 is LNHNV and CDR2 is YYDKDF in the germline V gene (reference sequence). The chain's CDR3 is CATSRVIGGETQYF. CDR3 sequence (DNA): TGTGCCACCAGCAGGGTGATCGGCGGGGAGACCCAGTACTTC.

The chain is built from TRBV6-5 and TRBJ2-3, with 12 positions matching TRBD2. Germline loops: CDR1 MNHEY, CDR2 SVGAGI. V shed 2 bases and J 1 base; nucleotides not matched to a gene: 4. The CDR3 sequence is 17 residues long. CDR3 nucleotide sequence: TGTGCCAGCAGTTACGCCGGACTAGCGGGACGCACAGATACGCAGTATTTT. Its protein product is CASSYAGLAGRTDTQYF.

This clonotype has ten or more counts. The chain carries TRBV6-4 and TRBJ2-1; 7 nucleotides agree with TRBD2. CDR1 and CDR2 (germline): MRHNA, SNTAGT. J lost 0 bases, V lost 0 bases, and 11 bases had no gene match. The CDR3 runs 19 residues. This CDR3 reads CASSDSLPAGKTSYNEQFF. CDR3 sequence (DNA): TGTGCCAGCAGTGACTCGTTACCAGCGGGGAAGACCTCCTACAATGAGCAGTTCTTC.

This clonotype occurred many times. The chain couples TRBV6-2 or TRBV6-3 to TRBJ2-1; 7 bases agree with TRBD2. Germline CDR1 MNHEY, CDR2 SVGEGT. The CDR3 sequence is 16 residues long. With V trimmed by 6 bases and J by 4 bases, 12 bases remained unmatched. Here the CDR3 reads CASSYRLAAPYNEQFF. The CDR3 region has the DNA TGTGCCAGCAGCTACCGCCTAGCGGCACCTTACAATGAGCAGTTCTTC.

Regarding this clonotype: Germline is not matched at one junction end, which may reflect a read error. This sequence joins TRBV7-7 and TRBJ2-5; D call uncertain. Germline assignment: CDR1 SSHAT and CDR2 FNYEAQ (reference sequence). This CDR3 has 14 residues. CDR3 residues: CASSLSANQETQYF. CDR3 nucleotide sequence: TGTGCTAGCAGCTTATCGGCTAACCAAGAGACCCAGTACTTC.

The CDR3 bases are TGTGCCAGCAGCTTTAGAGTTAGTCGGCCCTCCTACGAGCAGTACTTC. It translates to CASSFRVSRPSYEQYF. The chain links TRBV6-2 or TRBV6-3 to TRBJ2-7; no firm D call. Germline V lookup: CDR1 MNHEY, CDR2 SVGEGT. CDR3 length: 16 residues. The ends were cut back, 6 bases at V and 0 bases at J, with 18 bases in the middle.

This clonotype was picked up a small number of times. J is TRBJ2-4 and V is TRBV7-2; 14 bases are a match to TRBD2. Germline lookup yields CDR1 SGHTA and CDR2 FQGNSA. Losses at the gene ends were 4 bases for V and 8 bases for J; bases not matched to a gene: 7. The CDR3 runs to 16 residues. The CDR3 bases are TGTGCCAGCAGCTGGGGGACTAGCGGGAGTAGGTACATTCAGTACTTC. Translating gives CASSWGTSGSRYIQYF.

This clonotype has just a few counts. The genes are TRBV5-5 and TRBJ2-7; D ambiguous. Trimming took off 4 bases at V and 3 bases at J, with 11 bases between the two ends. CDR3 size: 13 residues. Germline CDR1 SGHKS, CDR2 YYEKEE (reference sequence). CDR3 coding DNA: TGTGCCAGCAGCCCCGACACGGGCTACGAGCAGTACTTC. Encoded protein: CASSPDTGYEQYF.

This clonotype was picked up many times. The chain links TRBV18 to TRBJ2-1, with 7 bases fitting TRBD2. The CDR3 length is 12 residues. Germline V gives CDR1 KGHSH, CDR2 LQKENI. V shed 8 bases and J 8 bases; nucleotides not matched to a gene: 6. As DNA, the CDR3 is TGTGCCAGCGGGAGGGGAGACTATGAGCAGTTCTTC. It specifies CASGRGDYEQFF.

This clonotype has a handful of counts. V usage is TRBV20-1 and J usage is TRBJ1-1; 9 positions match TRBD1. Germline lookup yields CDR1 DFQATT and CDR2 SNEGSKA (reference sequence). V trimming: 3 bases; J trimming: 4 bases; junction bases outside the gene matches: 9. The CDR3 has 15 amino acids. For the CDR3, the DNA is TGCAGTGCTAGGGTCGGATGGACAGGGGTCACTGAAGCTTTCTTT. It yields the protein CSARVGWTGVTEAFF.

This clonotype was counted many times. The chain employs TRBV28 and TRBJ1-4; D is perhaps TRBD1 (5 bases). The V gene lost 7 bases and the J gene lost 5 bases, with 17 bases spanning the gap. This CDR3 has 15 residues. Germline V gene sequence: CDR1 MDHEN, CDR2 SYDVKM. The CDR3 here is CASIKPGGPNEKLFF. The CDR3 DNA sequence: TGTGCCAGCATCAAACCGGGGGGTCCCAATGAAAAACTGTTTTTT.

This clonotype was detected only a few times. This chain joins TRBV18 and TRBJ1-1; D may be TRBD1 (5 bases). CDR3 length: 17 amino acids. From germline, CDR1 is KGHSH and CDR2 LQKENI. The V end lost 2 bases, the J end lost 0 bases, and 16 bases lay between the germline ends. The CDR3, as DNA: TGTGCCAGCTCACCAAATACGGCAGGGCTCATGAACACTGAAGCTTTCTTT. It yields the protein CASSPNTAGLMNTEAFF.

This sequence joins TRBV2 and TRBJ2-3, with D perhaps given as TRBD1 or TRBD2 (5 bases each). The CDR3 has 15 amino acids. Germline values: CDR1 SNHLY, CDR2 FYNNEI. V was clipped by 8 bases and J by 0 bases, with 15 bases between them. This CDR3 is CASFLSGTSTDTQYF. CDR3 in DNA: TGTGCCAGCTTTCTATCGGGGACCAGCACAGATACGCAGTATTTT.

This chain uses TRBV7-2 with TRBJ2-3; TRBD2 might be the D (6 bases). V lost 2 bases to trimming and J lost 2 bases, with 14 bases between them. This CDR3 spans 16 amino acids. CDR1 SGHTA and CDR2 FQGNSA come from the germline V gene. The DNA of the CDR3 is TGTGCCAGCAGCTTAAGATTAGCGGTGTTCACAGATACGCAGTATTTT. Its translation: CASSLRLAVFTDTQYF.

This clonotype has more than one count but fewer than ten. The chain has TRBV11-2 and TRBJ1-5, with TRBD1 as a possible D gene (6 bases). The CDR3 covers 15 residues. The V gene's germline CDR1 is SGHAT and CDR2 FQNNGV. Trimming removed 5 bases from V and 0 bases from J, with 11 bases in between. The CDR3 loop is CASSQGTSSNQPQHF. CDR3 sequence (DNA): TGTGCCAGCAGCCAGGGGACGTCTAGCAATCAGCCCCAGCATTTT.

This sequence joins TRBV7-2 and TRBJ1-2; 8 bases map to TRBD1. The V and J ends lost 3 bases and 10 bases, in that order; junction bases with no gene match: 10. CDR3 length: 14 residues. Germline assignment: CDR1 SGHTA and CDR2 FQGNSA. CDR3: CASSLGVRGRDYTF. CDR3 in DNA: TGTGCCAGCAGCTTGGGGGTCAGGGGGCGGGACTACACCTTC.

This clonotype was observed a handful of times. The V gene is TRBV29-1, the J gene TRBJ2-1; TRBD2 matches at 11 bases. The CDR3 covers 14 residues. The germline V gene encodes CDR1 SQVTM and CDR2 ANQGSEA. V was clipped by 7 bases and J by 3 bases; unmatched bases: 5. The CDR3 here is CSGHGLAGYNEQFF. CDR3 nucleotide sequence: TGCAGCGGTCATGGACTAGCGGGCTACAATGAGCAGTTCTTC.

The rearrangement uses TRBV4-3 and TRBJ2-3, with a weak D call TRBD2 (5 bases). CDR1 and CDR2 from the germline V gene are LGHNA and YSLEER. CDR3 size: 18 residues. V was shortened by 0 bases and J by 2 bases, with 18 bases between the two germline ends. In DNA form, the CDR3 reads TGCGCCAGCAGCCAAGAGTGGGTATCCGAGGGATCCACAGATACGCAGTATTTT. This sequence encodes CASSQEWVSEGSTDTQYF.

This clonotype was seen at least ten times. V usage is TRBV5-8 and J usage is TRBJ2-3; 7 nucleotides align to TRBD1. Per the germline V gene, CDR1 is SGHTS and CDR2 is YDEGEE. V lost 3 bases to trimming and J lost 6 bases; unmatched junction nucleotides: 13. This CDR3 is 16 amino acids long. The CDR3 sequence is CASSSPQGLLSDTQYF. The CDR3 region has the DNA TGTGCCAGCAGCTCCCCACAGGGGCTACTTTCGGATACGCAGTATTTT.

The chain carries TRBV7-2 and TRBJ2-7; a weak D match, TRBD2 (5 bases). Per germline, CDR1 SGHTA and CDR2 FQGNSA. V was clipped by 3 bases and J by 9 bases, with 15 bases between them. This CDR3 region has 13 residues. As DNA, the CDR3 is TGTGCCAGCAGCTTGCCTAGCATATTATGGCAGTACTTC. Translated, it gives CASSLPSILWQYF.

This clonotype has more than one count but fewer than ten. The chain carries TRBV12-3 or TRBV12-4 and TRBJ1-1, with D possibly being TRBD1 (6 bases). The V end was cut by 5 bases, the J end by 0 bases, with 13 bases between. This CDR3 contains 15 residues. The CDR3 loop is CASSPPGGLNTEAFF. Written as DNA, the CDR3 is TGTGCCAGCAGTCCCCCTGGGGGCTTGAACACTGAAGCTTTCTTT.

The genes are TRBV6-5 and TRBJ2-1; tentatively, D is TRBD1 (7 bases). This CDR3 region has 15 residues. V was pared by 3 bases and J by 4 bases, with 13 bases between. From germline, CDR1 is MNHEY and CDR2 SVGAGI. The CDR3 DNA sequence: TGTGCCAGCAGTTATAGGGCAGGGGGGTACAATGAGCAGTTCTTC. This gives the protein CASSYRAGGYNEQFF.

The table lists this clonotype with a few counts. The chain links TRBV20-1 to TRBJ1-6; 7 positions agree with TRBD1. The CDR3 is made up of 15 amino acids. CDR1 is DFQATT, CDR2 SNEGSKA, per germline (reference sequence). Trimming cost V 1 base and J 10 bases; bases outside gene matches: 10. CDR3 bases: TGCAGTGCTAGAGTCCTAGACAGGGTAGGATCACCCCTCCACTTT. Its translation is CSARVLDRVGSPLHF.

The rearrangement joins TRBV9 to TRBJ2-2; D is undetermined. Trimming removed 2 bases at V and 6 bases at J, with 5 bases between. Germline V gene sequence: CDR1 SGDLS, CDR2 YYNGEE. The CDR3 totals 12 residues. The CDR3 nucleotides read TGTGCCAGCAGCGTCAGCTCCGGGGAGCTGTTTTTT. Translation: CASSVSSGELFF.

This clonotype turned up a few times. CDR3 DNA sequence: TGTGCCAGCAGCCAACTAGCGGGAGTAGGGAACACCGGGGAGCTGTTTTTT. It codes for CASSQLAGVGNTGELFF. The gene calls are TRBV3-1 and TRBJ2-2; 10 positions agree with TRBD2. Germline CDR1 and CDR2: LGHDT and YNNKEL (reference sequence). After removal of 2 bases from V and 1 base from J, the junction contained 4 bases not matched to a gene. The CDR3 sequence is 17 residues long.